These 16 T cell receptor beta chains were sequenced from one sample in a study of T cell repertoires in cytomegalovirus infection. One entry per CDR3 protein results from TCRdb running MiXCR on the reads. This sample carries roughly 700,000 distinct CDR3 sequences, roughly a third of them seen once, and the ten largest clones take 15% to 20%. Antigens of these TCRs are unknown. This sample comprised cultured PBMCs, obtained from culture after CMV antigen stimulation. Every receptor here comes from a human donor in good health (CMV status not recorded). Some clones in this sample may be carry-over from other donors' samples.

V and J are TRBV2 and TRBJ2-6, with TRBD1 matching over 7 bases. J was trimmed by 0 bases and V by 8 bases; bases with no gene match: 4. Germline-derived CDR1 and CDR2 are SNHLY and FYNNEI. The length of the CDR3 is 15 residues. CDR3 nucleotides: TGTGCCAGCCGACGACAGGGCTCTGGGGCCAACGTCCTGACTTTC. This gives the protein CASRRQGSGANVLTF.

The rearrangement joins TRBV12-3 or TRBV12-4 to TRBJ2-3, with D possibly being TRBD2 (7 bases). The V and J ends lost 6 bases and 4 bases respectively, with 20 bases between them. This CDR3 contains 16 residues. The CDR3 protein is CASRERRGLPPDTQYF. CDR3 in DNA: TGTGCCAGCAGAGAGAGGCGGGGGCTCCCCCCAGATACGCAGTATTTT.

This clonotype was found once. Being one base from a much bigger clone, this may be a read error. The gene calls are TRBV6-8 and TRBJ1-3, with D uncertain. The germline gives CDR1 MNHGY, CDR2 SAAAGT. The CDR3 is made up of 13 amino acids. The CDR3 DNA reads TGTGGCAGCAGTAGGAACTCTGGAAACACCATATATTTT. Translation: CGSSRNSGNTIYF.

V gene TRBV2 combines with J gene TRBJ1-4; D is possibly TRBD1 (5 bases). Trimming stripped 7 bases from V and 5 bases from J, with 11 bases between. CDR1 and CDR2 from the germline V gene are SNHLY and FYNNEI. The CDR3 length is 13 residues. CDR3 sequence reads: CASKPGINEKLFF. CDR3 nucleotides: TGTGCCAGCAAGCCAGGGATCAATGAAAAACTGTTTTTT.

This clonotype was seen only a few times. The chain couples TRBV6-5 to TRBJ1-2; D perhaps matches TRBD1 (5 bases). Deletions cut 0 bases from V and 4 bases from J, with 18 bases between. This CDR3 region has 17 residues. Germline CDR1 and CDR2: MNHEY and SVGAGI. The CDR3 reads CASSYSISGASSYGYTF. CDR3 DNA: TGTGCCAGCAGTTACTCGATCAGCGGGGCTAGTAGCTATGGCTACACCTTC.

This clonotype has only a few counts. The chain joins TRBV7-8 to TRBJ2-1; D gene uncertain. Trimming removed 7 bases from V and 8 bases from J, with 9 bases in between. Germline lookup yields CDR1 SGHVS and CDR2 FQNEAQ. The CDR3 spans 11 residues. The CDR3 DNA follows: TGTGCCAGCACCCTAAGGGATGAGCAGTTCTTC. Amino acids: CASTLRDEQFF.

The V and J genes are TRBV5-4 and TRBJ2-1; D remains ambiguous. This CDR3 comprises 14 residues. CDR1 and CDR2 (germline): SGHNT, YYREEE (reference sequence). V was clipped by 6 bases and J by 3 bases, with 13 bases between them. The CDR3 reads CASTPADGYNEQFF. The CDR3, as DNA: TGTGCCAGCACCCCCGCGGACGGCTACAATGAGCAGTTCTTC.

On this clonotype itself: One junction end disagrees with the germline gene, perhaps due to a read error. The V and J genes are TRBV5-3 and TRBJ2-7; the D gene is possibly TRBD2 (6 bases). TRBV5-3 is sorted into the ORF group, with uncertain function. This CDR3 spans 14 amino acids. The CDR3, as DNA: TGTGCCAGCAGCTCGGTCGCGACTAGCTACGAGCAGTACTTC. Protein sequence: CASSSVATSYEQYF.

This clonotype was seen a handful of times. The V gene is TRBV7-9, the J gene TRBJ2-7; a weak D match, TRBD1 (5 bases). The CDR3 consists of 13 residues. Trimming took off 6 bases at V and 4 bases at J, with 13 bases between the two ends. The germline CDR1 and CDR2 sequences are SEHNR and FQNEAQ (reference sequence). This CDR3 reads CASSFRVGYEQYF. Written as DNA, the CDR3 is TGTGCCAGCAGTTTCAGGGTCGGGTACGAGCAGTACTTC.

CDR3 DNA: TGTGCCAGCAAACCACAGAGCAGTAATGAAAAACTGTTTTTT. Its translation is CASKPQSSNEKLFF. This chain joins TRBV2 and TRBJ1-4; D remains unclear. Deletions cut 7 bases from V and 4 bases from J, with 13 bases between. Germline loops: CDR1 SNHLY, CDR2 FYNNEI. CDR3 length: 14 residues.

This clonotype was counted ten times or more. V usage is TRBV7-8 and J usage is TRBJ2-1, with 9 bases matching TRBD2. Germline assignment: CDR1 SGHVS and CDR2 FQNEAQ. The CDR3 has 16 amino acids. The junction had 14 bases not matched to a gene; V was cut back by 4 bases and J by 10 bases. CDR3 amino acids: CASSSPGLARGGEQFF. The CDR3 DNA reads TGTGCCAGCAGCTCCCCCGGACTAGCGAGGGGTGGGGAGCAGTTCTTC. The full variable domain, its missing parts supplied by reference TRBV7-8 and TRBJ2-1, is GAGVSQSPRYKVAKRGQDVALRCDPISGHVSLFWYQQALGQGPEFLTYFQNEAQLDKSGLPSDRFFAERPEGSVSTLKIQRTQQEDSAVYLCASSSPGLARGGEQFFGPGTRLTVL.

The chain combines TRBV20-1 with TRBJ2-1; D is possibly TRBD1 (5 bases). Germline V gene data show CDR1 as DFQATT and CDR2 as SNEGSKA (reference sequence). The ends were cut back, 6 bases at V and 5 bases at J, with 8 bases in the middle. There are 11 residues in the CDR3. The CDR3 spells CSAQGHNEQFF. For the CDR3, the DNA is TGCAGTGCCCAGGGCCACAATGAGCAGTTCTTC.

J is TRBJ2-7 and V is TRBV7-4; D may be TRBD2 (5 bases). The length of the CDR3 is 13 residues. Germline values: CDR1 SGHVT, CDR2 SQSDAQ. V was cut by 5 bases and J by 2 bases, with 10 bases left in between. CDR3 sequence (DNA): TGTGCCAGCAGCCCCTTCGGGACCTACGAGCAGTACTTC. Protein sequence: CASSPFGTYEQYF. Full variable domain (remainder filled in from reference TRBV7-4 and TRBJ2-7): GAGVSQSPRYKVAKRGRDVALRCDSISGHVTLYWYRQTLGQGSEVLTYSQSDAQRDKSGRPSGRFSAERPERSVSTLKIQRTEQGDSAVYLCASSPFGTYEQYFGPGTRLTVT.

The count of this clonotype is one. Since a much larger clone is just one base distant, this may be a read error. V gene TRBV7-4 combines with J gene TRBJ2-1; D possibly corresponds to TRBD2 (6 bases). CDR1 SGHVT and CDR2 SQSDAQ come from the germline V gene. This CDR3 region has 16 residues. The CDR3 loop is CASSLEKGGSHNEQFF. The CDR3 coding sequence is TGTGCCAGCAGCTTAGAGAAGGGAGGCTCCCACAATGAGCAGTTCTTC. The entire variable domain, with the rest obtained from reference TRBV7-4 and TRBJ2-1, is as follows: GAGVSQSPRYKVAKRGRDVALRCDSISGHVTLYWYRQTLGQGSEVLTYSQSDAQRDKSGRPSGRFSAERPERSVSTLKIQRTEQGDSAVYLCASSLEKGGSHNEQFFGPGTRLTVL.

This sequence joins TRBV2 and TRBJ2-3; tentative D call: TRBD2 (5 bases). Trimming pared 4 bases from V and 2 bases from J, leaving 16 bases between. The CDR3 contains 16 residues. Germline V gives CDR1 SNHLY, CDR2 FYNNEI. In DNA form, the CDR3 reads TGTGCCAGCAGTGGGACGAGGGAGCGGTTCACAGATACGCAGTATTTT. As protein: CASSGTRERFTDTQYF.

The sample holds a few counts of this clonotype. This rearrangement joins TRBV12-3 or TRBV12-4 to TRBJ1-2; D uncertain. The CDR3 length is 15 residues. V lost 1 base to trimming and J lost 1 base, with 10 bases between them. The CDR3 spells CASSLDSGINYGYTF. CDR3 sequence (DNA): TGTGCCAGCAGTTTAGATAGCGGGATTAACTATGGCTACACCTTC.